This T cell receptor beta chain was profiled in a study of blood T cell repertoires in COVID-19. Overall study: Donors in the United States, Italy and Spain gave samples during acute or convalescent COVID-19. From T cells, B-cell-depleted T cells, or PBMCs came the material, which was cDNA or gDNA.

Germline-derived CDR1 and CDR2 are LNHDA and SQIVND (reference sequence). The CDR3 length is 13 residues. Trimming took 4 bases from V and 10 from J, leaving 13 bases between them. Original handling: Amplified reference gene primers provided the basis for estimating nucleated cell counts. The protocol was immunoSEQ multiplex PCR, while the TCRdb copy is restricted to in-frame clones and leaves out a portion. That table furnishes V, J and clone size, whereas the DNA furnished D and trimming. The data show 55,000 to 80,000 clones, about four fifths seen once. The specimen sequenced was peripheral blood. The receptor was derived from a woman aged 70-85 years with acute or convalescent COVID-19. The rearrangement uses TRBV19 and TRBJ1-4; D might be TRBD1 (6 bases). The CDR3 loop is CASSTDRFGKLFF. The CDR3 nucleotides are TGTGCCAGTAGTACCGACAGGTTTGGAAAACTGTTTTTT.